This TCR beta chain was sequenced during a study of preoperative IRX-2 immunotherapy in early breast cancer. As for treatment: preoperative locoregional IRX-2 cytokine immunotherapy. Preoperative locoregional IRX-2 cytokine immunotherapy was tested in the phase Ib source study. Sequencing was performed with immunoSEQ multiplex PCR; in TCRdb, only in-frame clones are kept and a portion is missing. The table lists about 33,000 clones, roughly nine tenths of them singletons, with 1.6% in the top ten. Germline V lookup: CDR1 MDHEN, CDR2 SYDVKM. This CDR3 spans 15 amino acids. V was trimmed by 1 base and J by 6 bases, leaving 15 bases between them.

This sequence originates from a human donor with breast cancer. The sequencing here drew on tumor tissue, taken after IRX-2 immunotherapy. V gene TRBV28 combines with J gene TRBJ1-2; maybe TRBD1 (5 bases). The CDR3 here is CASSLFGGKVDGYTF. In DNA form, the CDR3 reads TGTGCCAGCAGTTTATTTGGGGGAAAAGTCGATGGCTACACCTTC.